Following are 25 T cell receptor beta chains from one sample sequenced in a study of T-cell memory formation after mild COVID-19. TCRdb processed the 5' RACE reads anew with MiXCR; each CDR3 protein has one entry. This sample has approximately 350,000 distinct CDR3 sequences, with 25% to 30% found just once. The source material was PBMCs or a T cell subset sorted from them (not recorded which). These receptors originate from an adult woman who had mild COVID-19 (a few samples of this study predate the infection). Cell type and time point are not known.

This clonotype was found a few times. V gene TRBV7-2 combines with J gene TRBJ2-3; D might be TRBD2 (7 bases). This CDR3 is 15 amino acids long. Trimming removed 11 bases at V and 2 bases at J, with 20 bases between. Germline assignment: CDR1 SGHTA and CDR2 FQGNSA. The CDR3 loop reads CAGTIGGGPTDTQYF. Here the CDR3 DNA reads TGTGCCGGAACCATAGGGGGGGGCCCCACAGATACGCAGTATTTT.

The V gene is TRBV6-1, the J gene TRBJ2-7, with D perhaps given as TRBD1 or TRBD2 (6 bases each). Trimming shortened V by 1 base and J by 3 bases, and 13 bases separated the two germline ends. This CDR3 spans 15 amino acids. Germline CDR1 and CDR2: MNHNS and SASEGT. CDR3 sequence: CASSEDGGSVYEQYF. The CDR3 bases are TGTGCCAGCAGTGAAGACGGGGGCAGCGTCTACGAGCAGTACTTC.

The V call is TRBV4-3, the J call TRBJ2-7; a possible D gene is TRBD1 (5 bases). The length of the CDR3 is 15 residues. Germline V gene lookup returns CDR1 LGHNA and CDR2 YSLEER. The V and J ends lost 1 base and 2 bases respectively, with 12 bases between them. CDR3 nucleotides: TGCGCCAGCAGCCAAGGGTGGGGCCGAGCCTACGAGCAGTACTTC. It translates to CASSQGWGRAYEQYF.

The chain uses TRBV12-3 or TRBV12-4 and TRBJ1-2; D gene uncertain. V was pared by 6 bases and J by 2 bases, with 10 bases between. The CDR3 sequence is 13 residues long. The CDR3 is CASSYLSNYGYTF. The CDR3, as DNA: TGTGCCAGCAGCTACTTGTCAAACTATGGCTACACCTTC.

The genes are TRBV20-1 and TRBJ1-1; TRBD1 aligns across 9 bases. Unmatched junction bases numbered 7, after V lost 2 bases and J lost 6 bases. The CDR3 contains 14 residues. Germline V gene lookup returns CDR1 DFQATT and CDR2 SNEGSKA (reference sequence). CDR3 region: CSARTGTGLSEAFF. CDR3 nucleotide sequence: TGCAGTGCTAGAACCGGGACAGGGCTCTCTGAAGCTTTCTTT.

Only a few counts were recorded for this clonotype. The rearrangement joins TRBV12-3 or TRBV12-4 to TRBJ2-1; TRBD2 matches at 7 bases. Trimming took 8 bases from V and 3 from J; bases not matched to a gene: 4. The CDR3 is 13 residues long. CDR3 sequence reads: CASRRGSYNEQFF. The CDR3 DNA reads as TGTGCCAGCCGGCGGGGGAGCTACAATGAGCAGTTCTTC.

This chain connects TRBV5-6 to TRBJ2-2, with D possibly being TRBD2 (5 bases). The CDR3 covers 17 residues. V was shortened by 1 base and J by 1 base, with 14 bases between the two germline ends. Germline CDR1 SGHDT, CDR2 YYEEEE. The CDR3 reads CASSLPRLPVNTGELFF. CDR3 nucleotides: TGTGCCAGCAGCTTGCCGCGACTACCAGTGAACACCGGGGAGCTGTTTTTT.

The chain couples TRBV2 to TRBJ2-7, with TRBD1 as a possible D gene (6 bases). CDR1 is SNHLY, CDR2 FYNNEI, per germline. Between the trimmed V and J ends, which lost 7 bases and 3 bases, there was a span of 16 bases. CDR3 length: 14 residues. The CDR3: CASMTGHGGYEQYF. The CDR3 coding sequence is TGTGCCAGCATGACGGGACATGGCGGCTACGAGCAGTACTTC.

The rearrangement uses TRBV7-9 and TRBJ2-3, with D perhaps TRBD1 or TRBD2 (6 bases each). CDR1 and CDR2 from the germline V gene are SEHNR and FQNEAQ (reference sequence). Trimming removed 0 bases at V and 11 bases at J, with 18 bases between. The CDR3 is 15 amino acids. CDR3 nucleotides: TGTGCCAGCAGCTTAGCGGGGGGCCGGAGTGGGTTGCAGTATTTT. Translated: CASSLAGGRSGLQYF.

The chain uses TRBV12-3 or TRBV12-4 and TRBJ1-5, with 7 bases that match TRBD1. The ends lost 5 bases at V and 7 bases at J; junction bases unmatched: 2. This CDR3 comprises 12 residues. The CDR3 DNA follows: TGTGCCAGCAGTAAACAGGGGCAGCCCCAGCATTTT. Translated, it gives CASSKQGQPQHF.

The chain is built from TRBV7-8 and TRBJ2-6; 7 nucleotides match TRBD1. V shed 5 bases, J shed 0 bases, and the junction held 7 bases outside the gene matches. Germline-derived CDR1 and CDR2 are SGHVS and FQNEAQ. This CDR3 region has 17 residues. CDR3 in DNA: TGTGCCAGCAGCGGGGACAGACCTTTCTCTGGGGCCAACGTCCTGACTTTC. This encodes CASSGDRPFSGANVLTF.

By share of the sample, this clonotype is medium-sized. The V gene is TRBV2, the J gene TRBJ2-1, with D hard to call. V dropped 2 bases and J dropped 14 bases, with 10 bases sitting between them. The germline V gene encodes CDR1 SNHLY and CDR2 FYNNEI. The CDR3 covers 11 residues. The CDR3 is CASSEHAPEFF. The CDR3, as DNA: TGTGCCAGCAGTGAACATGCCCCGGAGTTCTTC. The entire variable domain, with the rest obtained from reference TRBV2 and TRBJ2-1, is as follows: EPEVTQTPSHQVTQMGQEVILRCVPISNHLYFYWYRQILGQKVEFLVSFYNNEISEKSEIFDDQFSVERPDGSNFTLKIRSTKLEDSAMYFCASSEHAPEFFGPGTRLTVL.

This clonotype was observed a handful of times. The chain has TRBV6-2 or TRBV6-3 and TRBJ2-2; D is undetermined. V lost 8 bases and J lost 4, with 32 bases in between. This CDR3 has 20 residues. Germline assignment: CDR1 MNHEY and CDR2 SVGEGT. CDR3 in amino acids: CASASYQSSRSLTGTGELFF. CDR3 sequence (DNA): TGTGCCAGCGCCAGTTATCAGTCGTCCAGGTCTCTGACGGGCACCGGGGAGCTGTTTTTT.

V gene TRBV7-2 combines with J gene TRBJ1-1, with 9 positions matching TRBD1. The germline gives CDR1 SGHTA, CDR2 FQGNSA. V lost 5 bases to trimming and J lost 6 bases; unmatched junction nucleotides: 10. The CDR3 consists of 15 residues. The CDR3 here is CASSPGTGFRAEAFF. DNA of the CDR3: TGTGCCAGCAGCCCTGGGACAGGGTTTAGGGCTGAAGCTTTCTTT.

This clonotype came up a few times. The genes are TRBV5-1 and TRBJ1-1; 7 nucleotides align to TRBD1. Germline CDR1 SGHRS, CDR2 YFSETQ. The CDR3 extends over 13 amino acids. Unmatched junction bases numbered 4, after V lost 0 bases and J lost 8 bases. CDR3 sequence: CASSLVTGTEAFF. The CDR3 DNA reads as TGCGCCAGCAGCTTGGTGACAGGGACAGAAGCTTTCTTT.

The chain combines TRBV9 with TRBJ2-5; no definite D call. Deletions cut 0 bases from V and 1 base from J, with 7 bases between. The CDR3 loop spans 14 amino acids. Per germline, CDR1 SGDLS and CDR2 YYNGEE. CDR3 in DNA: TGTGCCAGCAGCGTAGCGGCTACCCAAGAGACCCAGTACTTC. Translated: CASSVAATQETQYF.

This clonotype came up a few times. The chain combines TRBV11-2 with TRBJ2-1; 8 nucleotides agree with TRBD2. Looked up from germline, CDR1 is SGHAT and CDR2 is FQNNGV. Trimming took 2 bases from V and 10 from J; bases not matched to a gene: 19. This CDR3 region has 18 residues. The CDR3 spells CASSLRAIPSGSSLEQFF. DNA of the CDR3: TGTGCCAGCAGCTTAAGGGCCATCCCCAGCGGGAGTTCCTTGGAGCAGTTCTTC.

This clonotype was seen more than once but under ten times. The V and J genes are TRBV6-2 or TRBV6-3 and TRBJ2-1, with 16 bases identical to TRBD2. Germline trimming cut 8 bases from V and 9 bases from J; bases unmatched to any gene: 10. The CDR3 loop spans 16 amino acids. From germline, CDR1 is MNHEY and CDR2 SVGEGT. The chain's CDR3 is CASGTGTSGRAFEQFF. The DNA for the CDR3 is TGTGCCAGCGGGACTGGGACTAGCGGGAGGGCCTTTGAGCAGTTCTTC.

The V and J genes are TRBV27 and TRBJ2-1; 8 bases map to TRBD1. Germline V gene data show CDR1 as MNHEY and CDR2 as SMNVEV (reference sequence). The trim removed 3 bases at V and 7 bases at J, leaving 8 bases unmatched. The CDR3 is 15 amino acids. The CDR3 nucleotides are TGTGCCAGCAGTTTTTCCAGGGGGCAGGTTAATGAGCAGTTCTTC. Translation: CASSFSRGQVNEQFF.

This clonotype was seen a handful of times. The genes are TRBV7-2 and TRBJ2-2, with 10 positions matching TRBD2. Germline-derived CDR1 and CDR2 are SGHTA and FQGNSA. This CDR3 is built from 18 residues. With V trimmed by 0 bases and J by 5 bases, 9 bases remained unmatched. The CDR3 sequence: CASSLALAGATGTGELFF. The CDR3 DNA reads TGTGCCAGCAGCTTAGCCCTAGCGGGAGCCACCGGGACCGGGGAGCTGTTTTTT.

The V and J genes are TRBV14 and TRBJ2-2; possibly TRBD1 for D (6 bases). V was trimmed by 0 bases and J by 1 base, leaving 9 bases between them. This CDR3 contains 16 residues. The V gene's germline CDR1 is SGHDN and CDR2 FVKESK. Written as DNA, the CDR3 is TGTGCCAGCAGCCAAGATGTCAGGGGGAACACCGGGGAGCTGTTTTTT. Its protein is CASSQDVRGNTGELFF.

V gene TRBV5-4 combines with J gene TRBJ2-7, with 8 bases lining up with TRBD1. Trimming took 4 bases from V and 3 from J; bases not matched to a gene: 18. The V gene's germline CDR1 is SGHNT and CDR2 YYREEE (reference sequence). CDR3 size: 18 residues. CDR3 sequence: CASSPSHLIPGTGYEQYF. In DNA form, the CDR3 reads TGTGCCAGCAGCCCCAGCCATCTAATACCCGGGACAGGCTACGAGCAGTACTTC.

This chain connects TRBV7-9 to TRBJ1-1; 8 bases align to TRBD1. From germline, CDR1 is SEHNR and CDR2 FQNEAQ (reference sequence). Losses at the gene ends were 0 bases for V and 7 bases for J; bases not matched to a gene: 7. The CDR3 is 15 amino acids. CDR3 sequence reads: CASSLASQGAGEAFF. CDR3 DNA sequence: TGTGCCAGCAGCTTAGCATCGCAGGGGGCGGGTGAAGCTTTCTTT.

The chain joins TRBV6-2 or TRBV6-3 to TRBJ2-7, with 9 bases matching TRBD2. The CDR3 runs 14 residues. The germline CDR1 and CDR2 sequences are MNHEY and SVGEGT. Losses at the gene ends were 0 bases for V and 5 bases for J; bases not matched to a gene: 2. CDR3 bases: TGTGCCAGCAGTTACTCGGCGGGAGGGAACGAGCAGTACTTC. Its protein is CASSYSAGGNEQYF.

The gene calls are TRBV7-9 and TRBJ2-2; unclear D gene. The germline V gene encodes CDR1 SEHNR and CDR2 FQNEAQ (reference sequence). The V gene lost 1 base and the J gene lost 4 bases, with 7 bases spanning the gap. The CDR3 length is 14 residues. CDR3 region: CASSLVMSTGELFF. The CDR3 DNA reads TGTGCCAGCAGCTTAGTTATGAGCACCGGGGAGCTGTTTTTT. Full variable domain (missing parts from reference TRBV7-9 and TRBJ2-2): DTGVSQNPRHKITKRGQNVTFRCDPISEHNRLYWYRQTLGQGPEFLTYFQNEAQLEKSRLLSDRFSAERPKGSFSTLEIQRTEQGDSAMYLCASSLVMSTGELFFGEGSRLTVL.